This is a list of T cell receptor beta chains from one sample in a study of shared clonotypes between healthy human individuals. Produced via immunoSEQ multiplex PCR; TCRdb's table is partial and in-frame only. The sample lists around 2.3 million clones; approximately 96% were seen once. The material sequenced was naive CD4+ T cells sorted from blood. The receptors derive from a man between 18 and 35 years old in good health. The CDR3 runs from the conserved cysteine through the conserved F or W. D genes are given only for firm matches. Rows give clone size only sometimes, using once, few, many, or a class for an expanded clone.

NA	NA	TRBJ1-5	TRBV5-5	15	TGTGCCAGCAGCCCGTGGGACACAAGCAATCAGCCCCAGCATTTT	CASSPWDTSNQPQHF
NA	NA	TRBJ1-3	TRBV28	12	TGTGCCAGCCATGGTGATGGAAACACCATATATTTT	CASHGDGNTIYF
NA	NA	TRBJ1-1	TRBV27	15	TGTGCCAGCATGTCATGGGCGATACGCGACACTGAAGCTTTCTTT	CASMSWAIRDTEAFF
NA	NA	TRBJ1-1	TRBV30	13	TGTGCCTGGAGTGTAGGCATTAACACTGAAGCTTTCTTT	CAWSVGINTEAFF
NA	TRBD1	TRBJ1-4	TRBV19	14	TGTGCCAGTAGTCGGACAGGTAGTCGTGAAAAACTGTTTTTT	CASSRTGSREKLFF
NA	NA	TRBJ2-7	TRBV11-2	12	TGTGCCAGCAGCGCATACAACCGCGAGCAGTACTTC	CASSAYNREQYF
NA	NA	TRBJ2-5	TRBV7-8	15	TGTGCCAGCAGCTTAGTTGGGGGCGTGGGAGAGACCCAGTACTTC	CASSLVGGVGETQYF
NA	NA	TRBJ1-3	TRBV30	13	TGTGCCTGGAGTTCAGGGGTCGGAAACACCATATATTTT	CAWSSGVGNTIYF
NA	TRBD2	TRBJ2-3	TRBV5-1	15	TGCGCCAGCAGCTGGGGAGCGGGGGGCACAGATACGCAGTATTTT	CASSWGAGGTDTQYF
NA	NA	TRBJ1-6	TRBV10-3	13	TGTGCCAATCTCGCTGCTGGTAATTCACCCCTCCACTTT	CANLAAGNSPLHF
NA	TRBD2	TRBJ2-1	TRBV28	15	TGTGCCAGCAGTTCCGACTCTGGACTAGCCAATGAGCAGTTCTTC	CASSSDSGLANEQFF
NA	NA	TRBJ2-6	TRBV7-9	17	TGTGCCAGCAGCCTCGACAGTTGGAGCTCTGGGGCCAACGTCCTGACTTTC	CASSLDSWSSGANVLTF
once	NA	TRBJ1-6	TRBV10-3	15	TGTGCCATCAGTGAGAGGGCAGACTATAATTCACCCCTCCACTTT	CAISERADYNSPLHF
NA	TRBD1	TRBJ1-5	TRBV2	13	TGTGCCAGTAGGGGACAGGGTAATCAGCCCCAGCATTTT	CASRGQGNQPQHF
once	NA	TRBJ2-4	TRBV5-6	16	TGTGCCAGCAGCTTGGCCGGGGCTTTAGCCAAAAACATTCAGTACTTC	CASSLAGALAKNIQYF
NA	NA	TRBJ2-5	TRBV7-9	14	TGTGCCAGCAGCTTCTCAGGGGACGGGGAGACCCAGTACTTC	CASSFSGDGETQYF
once	TRBD2	TRBJ2-1	TRBV5-4	20	TGTGCCAGCAGCCCGGTCGGACTAGCGGGAGGGTTGAACTCCTACAATGAGCAGTTCTTC	CASSPVGLAGGLNSYNEQFF
NA	TRBD2	TRBJ2-2	TRBV2	15	TGTGCCAGCAGTCAAAGGACTAGCGGGAGTGGGGAGCTGTTTTTT	CASSQRTSGSGELFF
NA	TRBD1	TRBJ2-7	TRBV10-3	15	TGTGCCATCAGCAAGGACAGGGGCGACCACTACGAGCAGTACTTC	CAISKDRGDHYEQYF
once	NA	TRBJ1-1	TRBV4-3	13	TGCGCCAGCAGCCAAGTGTATAACACTGAAGCTTTCTTT	CASSQVYNTEAFF
once	TRBD1	TRBJ1-2	TRBV27	15	TGTGCCACTGGACAGGGGGCCGAACTCACCTATGGCTACACCTTC	CATGQGAELTYGYTF
once	NA	TRBJ1-1	TRBV2	14	TGTGCCAGCACCTCTGACAGGTGGAACACTGAAGCTTTCTTT	CASTSDRWNTEAFF
NA	TRBD1	TRBJ1-4	TRBV11-2	16	TGTGCCAGCAGCTCAGTAACACAGGGGGGTAATGAAAAACTGTTTTTT	CASSSVTQGGNEKLFF